The 14 T cell receptor beta chains presented below share a single source sample, sequenced in a study of chemoradiotherapy in HPV16-positive cancers. Profiling relied on immunoSEQ multiplex PCR, and the TCRdb table lists in-frame clones only, not all of them. In the table there are about 8,700 clones, about 74% of which are singletons. The material was obtained from a patient who underwent chemoradiotherapy. These receptors all come from a human donor with HPV-associated anogenital cancer.

The chain joins TRBV18 to TRBJ1-1; 10 positions agree with TRBD1. V lost 6 bases to trimming and J lost 4 bases; unmatched junction nucleotides: 8. Germline values: CDR1 KGHSH, CDR2 LQKENI. The CDR3 is 15 residues long. CDR3: CASSWGQGTRTEAFF. The CDR3 DNA reads TGTGCCAGCTCGTGGGGACAGGGGACTCGCACTGAAGCTTTCTTT.

This chain joins TRBV5-6 and TRBJ2-5; no clear D. The germline CDR1 and CDR2 sequences are SGHDT and YYEEEE. The germline V and J ends were trimmed by 0 bases and 3 bases, with 12 bases remaining between them. This CDR3 contains 15 residues. For the CDR3, the DNA is TGTGCCAGCAGCTTGGGTGACTCTAGAGAAGAGACCCAGTACTTC. Amino acids: CASSLGDSREETQYF.

The rearrangement links TRBV30 to TRBJ1-1, with D unclear. Trimming cost V 0 bases and J 4 bases, with 9 bases left between them. The CDR3 has 13 amino acids. The germline V gene has CDR1 GTSNPN and CDR2 SVGIG (reference sequence). DNA of the CDR3: TGTGCCTGGAGTGTACTGGAGGGCACTGAAGCTTTCTTT. The encoded protein is CAWSVLEGTEAFF.

This chain connects TRBV5-1 to TRBJ1-1; D possibly corresponds to TRBD1 (5 bases). V was pared by 6 bases and J by 3 bases, with 12 bases between. Germline assignment: CDR1 SGHRS and CDR2 YFSETQ. The CDR3 contains 13 residues. The CDR3 DNA sequence: TGCGCCAGCATGTGGGACCGGGACACTGAAGCTTTCTTT. Protein sequence: CASMWDRDTEAFF.

The chain links TRBV6-4 to TRBJ2-7, with D maybe TRBD1 (5 bases). CDR1 MRHNA and CDR2 SNTAGT come from the germline V gene. The germline V and J ends were trimmed by 6 bases and 0 bases, with 12 bases remaining between them. This CDR3 contains 14 residues. Here the CDR3 reads CASRGVRFSYEQYF. For the CDR3, the DNA is TGTGCCAGCAGAGGGGTCAGATTCTCCTACGAGCAGTACTTC.

The chain employs TRBV7-9 and TRBJ1-1, with D unresolved. Trimming pared 0 bases from V and 7 bases from J, leaving 12 bases between. The CDR3 contains 14 residues. Germline CDR1 is SEHNR and CDR2 is FQNEAQ (reference sequence). Here the CDR3 reads CASSLAADTNEAFF. The CDR3 coding sequence is TGTGCCAGCAGCTTAGCGGCGGATACAAATGAAGCTTTCTTT.

The CDR3 bases are TGTGCCAGCAGTTTATTGACAGGGGGTCACACTGAAGCTTTCTTT. Translating it yields CASSLLTGGHTEAFF. The chain links TRBV27 to TRBJ1-1; TRBD1 agrees at 9 bases. Germline loops: CDR1 MNHEY, CDR2 SMNVEV (reference sequence). Trimming at V came to 1 base and at J to 3 bases, leaving 3 bases not matched to a gene. CDR3 length: 15 residues.

J is TRBJ2-7 and V is TRBV11-2; 8 positions match TRBD1. The CDR3 runs 15 residues. The germline V gene has CDR1 SGHAT and CDR2 FQNNGV. V was pared by 2 bases and J by 1 base, with 4 bases of the junction left unmatched. CDR3 nucleotides: TGTGCCAGCAGCTTAAAGGGACAGGCTTCCTACGAGCAGTACTTC. This codes for CASSLKGQASYEQYF.

This clone was seen once. This sequence joins TRBV30 and TRBJ1-5; D perhaps matches TRBD1 (5 bases). CDR3 length: 13 residues. Germline V gives CDR1 GTSNPN, CDR2 SVGIG (reference sequence). The germline V and J ends were trimmed by 6 bases and 4 bases, with 13 bases remaining between them. Here the CDR3 DNA reads TGTGCCTGTTCTCAGGGCGCAAATCAGCCCCAGCATTTT. It translates to CACSQGANQPQHF.

The CDR3: CASSQGTGLIYEQYF. CDR3 DNA sequence: TGCGCCAGCAGCCAAGGGACAGGGCTGATCTACGAGCAGTACTTC. The chain combines TRBV4-3 with TRBJ2-7; 8 nucleotides match TRBD1. The CDR3 is 15 amino acids. V shed 1 base and J 3 bases; nucleotides not matched to a gene: 5. Germline V gene sequence: CDR1 LGHNA, CDR2 YSLEER.

This chain joins TRBV28 and TRBJ1-3, with TRBD1 identical over 8 bases. The CDR3 runs 17 residues. CDR1 and CDR2 from the germline V gene are MDHEN and SYDVKM. V was pared by 10 bases and J by 3 bases, with 17 bases of the junction left unmatched. The CDR3 coding sequence is TGTGCCACCGACACCTTAACAGGGGGAGTAGGTGGAAACACCATATATTTT. This translates into CATDTLTGGVGGNTIYF.

The CDR3, as DNA: TGTGCCAGCAGCGTATCCCAGGGGTTTGGCGAGCAGTACTTC. It encodes CASSVSQGFGEQYF. The rearrangement links TRBV9 to TRBJ2-7; possible D gene TRBD1, 6 bases. Trimming stripped 1 base from V and 6 bases from J, with 14 bases between. The CDR3 is 14 residues long. Per the germline V gene, CDR1 is SGDLS and CDR2 is YYNGEE.

J is TRBJ2-3 and V is TRBV30; 11 bases agree with TRBD2. With V trimmed by 5 bases and J by 0 bases, 4 bases remained unmatched. The CDR3 extends over 15 amino acids. From germline, CDR1 is GTSNPN and CDR2 SVGIG (reference sequence). CDR3 in amino acids: CAWGLAGGSTDTQYF. DNA of the CDR3: TGTGCCTGGGGGCTAGCGGGGGGAAGCACAGATACGCAGTATTTT.

This rearrangement joins TRBV4-3 to TRBJ2-7; the D gene is possibly TRBD2 (6 bases). V was cut by 0 bases and J by 2 bases, with 11 bases left in between. The CDR3 is made up of 15 amino acids. Germline CDR1 and CDR2: LGHNA and YSLEER. The CDR3 coding sequence is TGCGCCAGCAGCCAAGAGGCAGCGGGCGCCTACGAGCAGTACTTC. Translating gives CASSQEAAGAYEQYF.